A selection of T cell receptor beta chains follows, all from one sample in a study of blood T cell repertoires in COVID-19. Sequenced by immunoSEQ multiplex PCR; TCRdb stores in-frame clones only, minus some. This table has some 320,000 clones, 88% appearing once. The sample comprised peripheral blood. The source is a woman between 25 and 40 years old who had recovered from COVID-19. Each CDR3 is given with its conserved first and last residue. D genes are given only for firm matches. Where a row states a size, it is once, few, many or the class of an expanded clone; other rows omit it.

TRBJ1-6,TRBV5-1,.,.,CASSPTGNSPLHF,TGCGCCAGCAGCCCGACCGGGAATTCACCCCTCCACTTT
TRBJ2-1,TRBV7-8,.,TRBD2,CASSLAGGPHGEQFF,TGTGCCAGCAGTCTAGCGGGGGGGCCTCACGGTGAGCAGTTCTTC
TRBJ1-2,TRBV30,few,.,CAWGGQFNYGYTF,TGTGCCTGGGGCGGACAGTTTAACTATGGCTACACCTTC
TRBJ2-7,TRBV2,.,TRBD1,CASSDPDRGRYEQYF,TGTGCCAGCAGTGATCCGGACAGGGGTCGATACGAGCAGTACTTC
TRBJ2-5,TRBV5-1,.,TRBD2,CASSFRDYPALETQYF,TGCGCCAGCAGCTTCCGGGACTACCCCGCCCTGGAGACCCAGTACTTC
TRBJ1-2,TRBV19,.,TRBD1,CASSIGGQGRLGYTF,TGTGCCAGTAGTATTGGCGGACAGGGGAGATTAGGCTACACCTTC
TRBJ2-7,TRBV11-2,.,.,CASSTRQTYEQYF,TGTGCCAGCAGCACCCGACAGACCTACGAGCAGTACTTC
TRBJ1-6,TRBV19,.,TRBD1,CASSWGQDVGPLHF,TGTGCCAGTAGTTGGGGACAGGATGTTGGACCCCTCCACTTT
TRBJ2-7,TRBV4-2,once,TRBD2,CASSPSELADYPSTYEQYF,TGTGCCAGCAGCCCGTCCGAACTAGCGGACTACCCTTCAACCTACGAGCAGTACTTC
TRBJ1-6,TRBV6-7,.,.,CASRHPVRVSSYNSPLHF,TGTGCCAGCAGGCACCCGGTGAGGGTGAGCTCCTATAATTCACCCCTCCACTTT
TRBJ2-3,TRBV19,.,TRBD2,CASDSGGPSDTQYF,TGTGCCAGCGACAGCGGGGGGCCCTCAGATACGCAGTATTTT
TRBJ1-5,TRBV27,once,.,CASSPSGREDQPQHF,TGTGCCAGCAGTCCTTCGGGCAGGGAAGATCAGCCCCAGCATTTT
TRBJ1-1,TRBV18,.,TRBD1,CASSGTDRPYLGAFF,TGTGCCAGCTCGGGGACGGACAGGCCATACTTGGGGGCTTTCTTT
TRBJ2-5,TRBV5-1,.,TRBD2,CASSGSGDYQETQYF,TGCGCCAGCAGCGGTAGCGGGGACTACCAAGAGACCCAGTACTTC
TRBJ1-5,TRBV5-6,few,.,CASSSLTAGGGQPQHF,TGTGCCAGCAGCTCCCTGACAGCCGGCGGTGGTCAGCCCCAGCATTTT
TRBJ2-7,TRBV3-1/TRBV3-2,.,TRBD1,CAIRYRDRGHEQYF,TGTGCCATAAGATACCGGGACAGGGGGCACGAGCAGTACTTC
TRBJ1-6,TRBV25-1,once,TRBD1,CASRPQGSFAPLHF,TGTGCCAGCAGGCCACAGGGGAGTTTTGCGCCCCTCCACTTT
TRBJ2-5,TRBV11-3,.,.,CASSLDPAPGETQYF,TGTGCCAGCAGCTTAGATCCGGCCCCGGGGGAGACCCAGTACTTC